This TCR beta chain emerged from a study of T cells in Graves' hyperthyroidism and ophthalmopathy. Germline CDR1 is SGHRS and CDR2 is YFSETQ. Germline trimming cut 3 bases from V and 2 bases from J; bases unmatched to any gene: 9. CDR3 length: 17 amino acids. TCR beta CDR3 sequences were amplified from RNA transcripts. RT-PCR in the first round (using the HTBI primer set) targeted the TCR CDR3. Each CDR3 protein is one row after TCRdb ran MiXCR on the multiplex PCR reads. The sample has hundreds of thousands of distinct CDR3 sequences, about 14% seen once. Findings and caveats of the study: In blood, most of the thyroid clonotypes expanded above 0.001 were also present.

Remarks on this clonotype: The target antigen is unknown.

Pregnant or lactating patients were excluded, as were those with uncontrolled infection or other autoimmune disease. The PBMCs studied were ones that came from approximately 9.9 ml fresh peripheral blood. This rearrangement joins TRBV5-1 to TRBJ2-1; 9 nucleotides line up with TRBD2. The sequence derives from a woman between 40 and 55 years old with Graves' ophthalmopathy. Material for sequencing was blood. CDR3 nucleotides: TGCGCCAGCAGCTGGAGCGGGAGGAAGGGGACCTACAATGAGCAGTTCTTC. It is translated as CASSWSGRKGTYNEQFF.